Listed here are 9 T cell receptor beta chains from one sample, sequenced in a study of post-analysis software for immune sequencing data. Unique molecular identifiers tagged the TCR beta cDNA libraries. TCRdb redid the calling of the PCR reads with MiXCR, one entry per CDR3 protein. The data contain about 160,000 distinct CDR3 sequences, roughly 35% of them singletons. Specimen: blood, collected after autologous hematopoietic stem cell transplantation. The receptors were gathered from a girl aged 10-17 years with multiple sclerosis.

The chain carries TRBV14 and TRBJ2-5, with 9 bases matching TRBD2. TRBJ2-7 matches the DNA end more closely, so the J call is doubtful. The CDR3 loop spans 15 amino acids. Germline V gene lookup returns CDR1 SGHDN and CDR2 FVKESK. The CDR3 protein is CASSFVAGDFSEQYF. As DNA, the CDR3 is TGTGCCAGCAGCTTCGTAGCGGGAGACTTCTCCGAGCAGTACTTC.

CDR3 sequence (DNA): TGTGCCAGCAGCTCCCACGCCACGGGGGTGAGGACAGATACGCAGTATTTT. This translates into CASSSHATGVRTDTQYF. This chain connects TRBV7-9 to TRBJ2-3; the D gene is possibly TRBD2 (6 bases). V shed 4 bases and J shed 3 bases, with 20 bases lying between them. CDR3 length: 17 amino acids. CDR1 is SEHNR, CDR2 FQNEAQ, per germline (reference sequence).

This clonotype was recorded at least ten times. The chain employs TRBV7-6 and TRBJ2-7, with a weak D call TRBD1 (6 bases). From germline, CDR1 is SGHVS and CDR2 FNYEAQ. V was shortened by 5 bases and J by 0 bases, with 17 bases between the two germline ends. The CDR3 runs to 16 residues. The CDR3 is CASSPRGHLSSYEQYF. The DNA for the CDR3 is TGTGCCAGCAGCCCTCGGGGACACCTTAGCTCCTACGAGCAGTACTTC.

This chain connects TRBV6-6 to TRBJ1-1; D is unclear. The CDR3 consists of 14 residues. Trimming left V 6 bases short and J 4 bases short, with 15 bases between. Germline loops: CDR1 MNHNY, CDR2 SVGAGI (reference sequence). The CDR3 sequence is CASRITTGPTEAFF. DNA of the CDR3: TGTGCCAGCAGGATTACTACCGGGCCCACTGAAGCTTTCTTT.

The genes are TRBV20-1 and TRBJ1-5; D is uncertain. The CDR3 has 14 residues. Trimming shortened V by 6 bases and J by 5 bases, and 17 bases separated the two germline ends. Germline V CDR1 and CDR2: DFQATT, SNEGSKA (reference sequence). The CDR3 here is CSASPGVGDQPQHF. In DNA form, the CDR3 reads TGCAGTGCATCCCCGGGAGTCGGGGATCAGCCCCAGCATTTT.

This clonotype appeared many times. The chain joins TRBV9 to TRBJ2-1, with 8 bases fitting TRBD2. After removal of 3 bases from V and 5 bases from J, the junction contained 7 bases not matched to a gene. There are 15 residues in the CDR3. Per the germline V gene, CDR1 is SGDLS and CDR2 is YYNGEE. The CDR3 loop is CASSAVAGPNNEQFF. In nucleotides, the CDR3 is TGTGCCAGCAGCGCCGTAGCGGGGCCAAACAATGAGCAGTTCTTC. Using reference TRBV9 and TRBJ2-1 for the parts outside the CDR3, the full variable domain is DSGVTQTPKHLITATGQRVTLRCSPRSGDLSVYWYQQSLDQGLQFLIQYYNGEERAKGNILERFSAQQFPDLHSELNLSSLELGDSALYFCASSAVAGPNNEQFFGPGTRLTVL.

V is TRBV5-1 and J is TRBJ1-4; TRBD1 is a possible D gene (6 bases). The CDR3 totals 16 residues. Per germline, CDR1 SGHRS and CDR2 YFSETQ. Trimming left V 1 base short and J 0 bases short, with 10 bases between. The CDR3 reads CASSLRQATTNEKLFF. The CDR3 coding sequence is TGCGCCAGCAGCTTGAGACAGGCCACAACTAATGAAAAACTGTTTTTT.

The chain links TRBV19 to TRBJ2-1, with D possibly matching TRBD2 (6 bases). Germline V gives CDR1 LNHDA, CDR2 SQIVND (reference sequence). The length of the CDR3 is 14 residues. With 7 bases removed from V and 3 bases from J, the gap between germline ends came to 13 bases. CDR3 amino acids: CASTPGLNYNEQFF. Here the CDR3 DNA reads TGTGCCAGTACCCCGGGACTCAACTACAATGAGCAGTTCTTC. The variable domain in full, completed from reference TRBV19 and TRBJ2-1, reads DGGITQSPKYLFRKEGQNVTLSCEQNLNHDAMYWYRQDPGQGLRLIYYSQIVNDFQKGDIAEGYSVSREKKESFPLTVTSAQKNPTAFYLCASTPGLNYNEQFFGPGTRLTVL.

On this clonotype itself: With a much larger clone just one base away, this may be a read error. The rearrangement joins TRBV7-2 to TRBJ2-3, with a weak D call TRBD2 (6 bases). Per the germline V gene, CDR1 is SGHTA and CDR2 is FQGNSA. The CDR3 sequence is 17 residues long. V dropped 4 bases and J dropped 2 bases, with 19 bases sitting between them. CDR3 sequence reads: CASSSRLSGVYTDTQYF. The CDR3, as DNA: TGTGCCAGCAGCTCTAGACTATCGGGAGTCTACACAGATACGCAGTATTTT.